The 22 T cell receptor beta chains below were found in one sample sequenced in a study of blood T cell repertoires in COVID-19. Method: immunoSEQ multiplex PCR; TCRdb's copy keeps in-frame clones and lacks some. The sample carries over 75,000 clones, about 88% recorded once. The sequenced sample was peripheral blood. These receptors all stem from a woman aged 80 or over with acute or convalescent COVID-19.

The chain employs TRBV5-1 and TRBJ2-1; no firm D call. Germline CDR1 reads SGHRS; CDR2 reads YFSETQ. Trimming removed 0 bases at V and 4 bases at J, with 5 bases between. The CDR3 runs to 13 residues. CDR3 in DNA: TGCGCCAGCAGCTTGGAACTTTACAATGAGCAGTTCTTC. Amino acid sequence: CASSLELYNEQFF.

The J gene is TRBJ2-5, the V gene TRBV7-3; TRBD1 is a possible D gene (5 bases). The germline CDR1 and CDR2 sequences are SGHTA and FQGTGA. The CDR3 consists of 13 residues. With 5 bases removed from V and 2 bases from J, the gap between germline ends came to 9 bases. CDR3 sequence: CASSRTLQETQYF. The CDR3 coding sequence is TGTGCCAGCAGCCGGACACTGCAAGAGACCCAGTACTTC. The full variable domain, its missing parts supplied by reference TRBV7-3 and TRBJ2-5, is GAGVSQTPSNKVTEKGKYVELRCDPISGHTALYWYRQSLGQGPEFLIYFQGTGAADDSGLPNDRFFAVRPEGSVSTLKIQRTERGDSAVYLCASSRTLQETQYFGPGTRLLVL.

V usage is TRBV10-3 and J usage is TRBJ1-1; maybe TRBD1 (6 bases). The germline V gene encodes CDR1 ENHRY and CDR2 SYGVKD. V was cut by 6 bases and J by 2 bases, with 13 bases left in between. This CDR3 comprises 14 residues. CDR3 DNA sequence: TGTGCCATCAGCTTGACAGGAGGTAACACTGAAGCTTTCTTT. Its translation: CAISLTGGNTEAFF.

J is TRBJ1-1 and V is TRBV7-3; tentative D call: TRBD1 (5 bases). V was trimmed by 3 bases and J by 4 bases, leaving 21 bases between them. Germline loops: CDR1 SGHTA, CDR2 FQGTGA. The CDR3 has 17 amino acids. The CDR3 coding sequence is TGTGCCAGCAGCTTTGGCAGGGTAGGATCTGGGGCCACTGAAGCTTTCTTT. Its translation: CASSFGRVGSGATEAFF.

The rearrangement joins TRBV5-1 to TRBJ2-3; perhaps TRBD2 as D (6 bases). V lost 5 bases to trimming and J lost 4 bases, with 17 bases between them. Germline assignment: CDR1 SGHRS and CDR2 YFSETQ. The CDR3 spans 15 residues. The CDR3 reads CASSPAPTSPDTQYF. CDR3 nucleotides: TGCGCCAGCAGTCCCGCTCCGACTAGTCCAGATACGCAGTATTTT.

The rearrangement joins TRBV20-1 to TRBJ1-1; no clear D. Germline V gives CDR1 DFQATT, CDR2 SNEGSKA (reference sequence). Deletions cut 6 bases from V and 4 bases from J, with 9 bases between. This CDR3 is built from 11 residues. CDR3 nucleotide sequence: TGCAGTGCCCTTAGATCCACTGAAGCTTTCTTT. Protein: CSALRSTEAFF.

This sequence joins TRBV11-2 and TRBJ2-6, with 9 bases matching TRBD1. CDR1 is SGHAT, CDR2 FQNNGV, per germline. The CDR3 contains 16 residues. The V segment lost 8 bases and the J segment 0 bases; nucleotides outside the gene matches: 5. CDR3 coding DNA: TGTGCCAGCCGGGACAGGGCCAACTCTGGGGCCAACGTCCTGACTTTC. It specifies CASRDRANSGANVLTF.

In this sample, this clone turned up a few times. The chain is built from TRBV11-2 and TRBJ2-6; D gene unclear. The V and J ends lost 4 bases and 0 bases respectively, with 7 bases between them. CDR1 SGHAT and CDR2 FQNNGV come from the germline V gene. The CDR3 runs 15 residues. This CDR3 reads CASSSASSGANVLTF. In DNA form, the CDR3 reads TGTGCCAGCAGCTCAGCTAGCTCTGGGGCCAACGTCCTGACTTTC.

This clone was seen once. CDR3 region: CASSLTNQNTEAFF. CDR3 coding DNA: TGCGCCAGCAGCTTGACAAACCAGAACACTGAAGCTTTCTTT. The chain joins TRBV5-1 to TRBJ1-1, with unresolved D. CDR1 SGHRS and CDR2 YFSETQ come from the germline V gene. The CDR3 runs 14 residues. Trimming pared 1 base from V and 1 base from J, leaving 8 bases between.

This sequence joins TRBV30 and TRBJ2-5; D may be TRBD2 (5 bases). V gave up 0 bases and J gave up 1 base, with 12 bases separating them. The CDR3 sequence is 15 residues long. The germline V gene has CDR1 GTSNPN and CDR2 SVGIG (reference sequence). CDR3 protein: CAWSVRTALQETQYF. DNA of the CDR3: TGTGCCTGGAGTGTTCGGACTGCGCTCCAAGAGACCCAGTACTTC. The variable domain in full, completed from reference TRBV30 and TRBJ2-5, reads SQTIHQWPATLVQPVGSPLSLECTVEGTSNPNLYWYRQAAGRGLQLLFYSVGIGQISSEVPQNLSASRPQDRQFILSSKKLLLSDSGFYLCAWSVRTALQETQYFGPGTRLLVL.

The J gene is TRBJ2-7, the V gene TRBV5-4, with unresolved D. In germline, CDR1 is SGHNT, CDR2 YYREEE (reference sequence). Trimming cost V 4 bases and J 4 bases, with 15 bases left between them. The CDR3 consists of 14 residues. The CDR3 reads CASSRTNTQYEQYF. The CDR3 DNA sequence: TGTGCCAGCAGCCGAACAAACACGCAATACGAGCAGTACTTC.

This chain joins TRBV12-3 or TRBV12-4 and TRBJ2-1; tentatively, D is TRBD2 (6 bases). The CDR3 sequence is 13 residues long. Trimming cost V 5 bases and J 6 bases, with 11 bases left between them. CDR3 amino acids: CASSTGLINEQFF. CDR3 DNA sequence: TGTGCCAGCAGTACGGGACTGATCAATGAGCAGTTCTTC.

The chain carries TRBV29-1 and TRBJ1-1; 10 bases are shared with TRBD1. The CDR3 covers 13 residues. J gave up 10 bases and V 6 bases, and 11 bases lay outside the gene matches. Germline-derived CDR1 and CDR2 are SQVTM and ANQGSEA. CDR3 region: CSVRRDRGFRAFF. For the CDR3, the DNA is TGCAGCGTCCGCCGGGACAGGGGTTTTCGAGCTTTCTTT.

A few counts support this clone. This rearrangement joins TRBV20-1 to TRBJ2-5; 11 bases are a match to TRBD2. The ends lost 3 bases at V and 4 bases at J; junction bases unmatched: 4. Germline assignment: CDR1 DFQATT and CDR2 SNEGSKA (reference sequence). The CDR3 spans 14 residues. The CDR3 DNA reads TGCAGTGCTAGTTTTCTAGCGGGGGGAGAGACCCAGTACTTC. This codes for CSASFLAGGETQYF.

The chain employs TRBV5-1 and TRBJ2-5, with a possible D match to TRBD2 (6 bases). The CDR3 has 18 residues. V was pared by 0 bases and J by 4 bases, with 22 bases between. CDR1 and CDR2 from the germline V gene are SGHRS and YFSETQ. In DNA, the CDR3 is TGCGCCAGCAGCTTGGTTAGGGTGGGGGGTAAAGGTGGAGAGACCCAGTACTTC. This codes for CASSLVRVGGKGGETQYF.

The chain couples TRBV7-2 to TRBJ1-6; no reliable D call. Germline V gene sequence: CDR1 SGHTA, CDR2 FQGNSA. The CDR3 runs to 15 residues. Trimming stripped 0 bases from V and 8 bases from J, with 11 bases between. CDR3 nucleotide sequence: TGTGCCAGCAGCTTAGCAGGGAGCGCTGATTCACCCCTCCACTTT. Protein sequence: CASSLAGSADSPLHF.

V usage is TRBV5-6 and J usage is TRBJ1-5, with 9 bases aligning to TRBD1. V was pared by 4 bases and J by 6 bases, with 5 bases of the junction left unmatched. Germline V gene sequence: CDR1 SGHDT, CDR2 YYEEEE. This CDR3 has 14 residues. CDR3 region: CASSTTGGRQPQHF. CDR3 coding DNA: TGTGCCAGCAGCACCACAGGGGGCCGTCAGCCCCAGCATTTT.

The chain combines TRBV7-2 with TRBJ2-6; D is unclear. V was cut by 4 bases and J by 6 bases, with 13 bases left in between. The length of the CDR3 is 15 residues. Germline CDR1 and CDR2: SGHTA and FQGNSA. CDR3 protein: CASSSGRAMANVLTF. The CDR3 DNA reads as TGTGCCAGCAGCTCTGGGCGAGCTATGGCCAACGTCCTGACTTTC. Using reference TRBV7-2 and TRBJ2-6 for the parts outside the CDR3, the full variable domain is GAGVSQSPSNKVTEKGKDVELRCDPISGHTALYWYRQSLGQGLEFLIYFQGNSAPDKSGLPSDRFSAERTGGSVSTLTIQRTQQEDSAVYLCASSSGRAMANVLTFGAGSRLTVL.

The rearrangement joins TRBV5-1 to TRBJ2-5; 8 bases fit TRBD2. Trimming took 2 bases from V and 5 from J; bases not matched to a gene: 8. In germline, CDR1 is SGHRS, CDR2 YFSETQ. The CDR3 length is 15 residues. As DNA, the CDR3 is TGCGCCAGCAGCTTTCCAGGGTCTAGCGGGGAGACCCAGTACTTC. It specifies CASSFPGSSGETQYF.

Only a few counts were recorded for this clone. The V and J genes are TRBV15 and TRBJ2-2, with 12 bases that match TRBD1. J lost 6 bases, V lost 0 bases, and 2 bases had no gene match. CDR3 length: 16 residues. Looked up from germline, CDR1 is LNHNV and CDR2 is YYDKDF (reference sequence). CDR3 sequence (DNA): TGTGCCACCAGCAGAGAGGGACAGGGGGCAGCCGGGGAGCTGTTTTTT. Amino acid sequence: CATSREGQGAAGELFF.

This clone was seen a single time. The chain recombines TRBV28 with TRBJ2-1; tentatively, D is TRBD2 (6 bases). Trimming removed 6 bases at V and 0 bases at J, with 9 bases between. This CDR3 is built from 14 residues. Germline V gene data show CDR1 as MDHEN and CDR2 as SYDVKM. CDR3 residues: CASRRDSSYNEQFF. CDR3 nucleotide sequence: TGTGCCAGCAGGCGGGACTCCTCCTACAATGAGCAGTTCTTC.

The rearrangement joins TRBV14 to TRBJ1-1; weak D call: TRBD1 (5 bases). Germline V lookup: CDR1 SGHDN, CDR2 FVKESK. Trimming took 0 bases from V and 7 from J, leaving 15 bases between them. CDR3 length: 15 amino acids. The CDR3 sequence is CASSQEIGGIGEAFF. CDR3 bases: TGTGCCAGCAGCCAAGAAATCGGGGGAATCGGTGAAGCTTTCTTT.